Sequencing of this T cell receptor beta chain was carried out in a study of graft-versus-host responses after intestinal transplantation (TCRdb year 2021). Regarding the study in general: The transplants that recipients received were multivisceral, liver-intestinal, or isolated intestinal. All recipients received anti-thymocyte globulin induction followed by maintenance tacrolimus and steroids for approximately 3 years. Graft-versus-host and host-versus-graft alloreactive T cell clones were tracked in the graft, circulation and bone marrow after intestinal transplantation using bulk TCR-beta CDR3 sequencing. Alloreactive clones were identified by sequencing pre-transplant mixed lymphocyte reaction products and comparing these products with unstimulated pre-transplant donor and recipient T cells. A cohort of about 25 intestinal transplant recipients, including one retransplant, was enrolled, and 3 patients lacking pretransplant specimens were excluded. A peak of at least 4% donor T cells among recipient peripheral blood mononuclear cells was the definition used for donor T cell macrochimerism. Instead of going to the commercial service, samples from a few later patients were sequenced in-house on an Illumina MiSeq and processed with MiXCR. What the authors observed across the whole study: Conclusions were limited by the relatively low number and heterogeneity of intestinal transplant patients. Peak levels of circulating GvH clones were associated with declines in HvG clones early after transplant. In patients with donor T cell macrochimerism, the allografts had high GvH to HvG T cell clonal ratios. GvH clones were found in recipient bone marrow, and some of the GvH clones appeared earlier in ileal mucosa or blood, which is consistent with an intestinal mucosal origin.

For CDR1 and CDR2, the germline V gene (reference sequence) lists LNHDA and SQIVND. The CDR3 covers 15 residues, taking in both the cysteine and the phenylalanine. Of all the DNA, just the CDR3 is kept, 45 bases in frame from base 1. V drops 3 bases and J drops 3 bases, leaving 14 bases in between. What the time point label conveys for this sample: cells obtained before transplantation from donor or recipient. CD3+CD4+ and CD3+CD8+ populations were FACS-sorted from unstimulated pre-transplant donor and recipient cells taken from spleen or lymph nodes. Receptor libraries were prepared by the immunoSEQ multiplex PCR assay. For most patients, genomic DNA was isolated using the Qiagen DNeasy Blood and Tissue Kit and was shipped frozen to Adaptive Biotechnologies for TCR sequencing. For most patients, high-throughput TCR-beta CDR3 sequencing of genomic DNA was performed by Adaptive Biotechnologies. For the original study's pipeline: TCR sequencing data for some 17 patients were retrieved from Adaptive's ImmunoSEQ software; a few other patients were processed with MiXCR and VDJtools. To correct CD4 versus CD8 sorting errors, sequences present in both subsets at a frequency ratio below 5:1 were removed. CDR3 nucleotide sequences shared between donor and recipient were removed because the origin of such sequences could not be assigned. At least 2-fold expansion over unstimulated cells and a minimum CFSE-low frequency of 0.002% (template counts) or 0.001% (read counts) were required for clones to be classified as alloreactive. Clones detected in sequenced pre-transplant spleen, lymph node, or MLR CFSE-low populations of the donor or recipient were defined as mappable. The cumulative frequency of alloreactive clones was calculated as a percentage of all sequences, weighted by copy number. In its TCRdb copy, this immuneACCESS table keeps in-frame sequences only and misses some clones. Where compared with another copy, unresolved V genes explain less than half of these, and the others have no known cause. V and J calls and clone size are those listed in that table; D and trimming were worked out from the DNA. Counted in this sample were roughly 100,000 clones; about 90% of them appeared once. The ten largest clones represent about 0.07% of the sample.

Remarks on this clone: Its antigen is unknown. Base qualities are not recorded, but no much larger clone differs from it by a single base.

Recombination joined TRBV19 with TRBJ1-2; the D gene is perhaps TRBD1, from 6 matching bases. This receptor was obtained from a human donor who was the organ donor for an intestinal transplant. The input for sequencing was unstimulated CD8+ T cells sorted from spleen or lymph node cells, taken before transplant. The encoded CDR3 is CASSIYGGADYGYTF. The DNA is TGTGCCAGTAGTATTTATGGGGGCGCCGACTATGGCTACACCTTC.